This T cell receptor beta chain appears in the sequencing data of a study of T cell repertoires in cytomegalovirus infection. Study background: Use of recently identified HLA-C-restricted and well-studied HLA-B-restricted CMV epitopes was part of the study. Public signatures in TCR beta pointed to CMV infection and matching HLA type.

Germline CDR1 and CDR2: MGHRA and YSYEKL. Trimming removed 2 bases from V and 8 bases from J, with 18 bases in between. The CDR3 is 16 amino acids. The study's findings and limits: Identification of carriers of CMV plus the relevant HLA was achieved through cumulative public TCR beta family frequency.

Regarding this clonotype: Its target is unknown.

Each CDR3 protein is one row after TCRdb ran MiXCR on the reads. The profile shows 700,000 to 950,000 distinct CDR3 sequences, 30% to 35% of them singletons. Sequenced material: cultured CD8+ T cells from PBMCs, taken from culture after CMV antigen stimulation. This TCR derives from a human donor in good health (CMV status not recorded). Some clones in this sample may be carry-over from other donors' samples. This sequence joins TRBV4-1 and TRBJ1-4; D is uncertain. CDR3: CASSQMSVELQEKLFF. CDR3 DNA: TGCGCCAGCAGCCAAATGTCGGTTGAGCTTCAGGAAAAACTGTTTTTT.